The 29 T cell receptor beta chains below come from one sample, sequenced in a study of human T cells and chemical hapten exposure. Noted time point: patch test 1, 2 weeks after DPC sensitization. The treatment here: therapeutic diphenylcyclopropenone sensitization with weekly scalp DPC. TCRdb redid the calling of the RACE reads with MiXCR, one entry per CDR3 protein. The table includes some 340,000 distinct CDR3 sequences, about 7% detected once. Sequencing used whole blood, obtained in connection with sensitization to the hapten diphenylcyclopropenone (DPC). Source of these receptors: a woman between 18 and 30 years old with alopecia areata. Some clones in this sample may be carry-over from other donors' samples.

This clonotype was observed a handful of times. CDR3 sequence reads: CASSLVPGTGAPGYTF. The CDR3 DNA reads TGTGCCAGCAGTTTAGTCCCCGGGACAGGGGCCCCTGGCTACACCTTC. The chain uses TRBV28 and TRBJ1-2; TRBD1 aligns across 10 bases. The junction had 10 bases not matched to a gene; V was cut back by 2 bases and J by 7 bases. The length of the CDR3 is 16 residues. The germline V gene has CDR1 MDHEN and CDR2 SYDVKM.

The chain combines TRBV20-1 with TRBJ1-4; the D is unclear. CDR1 DFQATT and CDR2 SNEGSKA come from the germline V gene (reference sequence). The CDR3 is 12 amino acids. Trimming shortened V by 2 bases and J by 6 bases, and 7 bases separated the two germline ends. CDR3 amino acids: CSARKGHEKLFF. CDR3 in DNA: TGCAGTGCTAGAAAAGGGCATGAAAAACTGTTTTTT.

This chain connects TRBV7-3 to TRBJ1-1; 8 nucleotides agree with TRBD1. The CDR3 consists of 15 residues. V was pared by 3 bases and J by 2 bases, with 5 bases of the junction left unmatched. From germline, CDR1 is SGHTA and CDR2 FQGTGA. CDR3 in DNA: TGTGCCAGCAGCTTTGGACAGGGTCAAAACACTGAAGCTTTCTTT. It is translated as CASSFGQGQNTEAFF.

This rearrangement joins TRBV10-3 to TRBJ1-1; D perhaps matches TRBD1 (6 bases). Germline V CDR1 and CDR2: ENHRY, SYGVKD. V lost 6 bases and J 4 bases, leaving 15 bases between the germline ends. The CDR3 covers 14 residues. CDR3 nucleotide sequence: TGTGCCATCAGCCCGGACAGCGCAACCACTGAAGCTTTCTTT. This codes for CAISPDSATTEAFF.

This clonotype has a handful of counts. The chain links TRBV6-2 or TRBV6-3 to TRBJ1-5; 7 nucleotides match TRBD1. Germline V CDR1 and CDR2: MNHEY, SVGEGT. Germline trimming cut 7 bases from V and 3 bases from J; bases unmatched to any gene: 12. This CDR3 has 16 amino acids. CDR3 DNA sequence: TGTGCCAGCACTAAACCTGGACAGGCTCCCAATCAGCCCCAGCATTTT. Amino acid sequence: CASTKPGQAPNQPQHF.

This clonotype was observed a few times. The chain employs TRBV4-1 and TRBJ2-3, with no clear D. Germline V gene lookup returns CDR1 MGHRA and CDR2 YSYEKL. The CDR3 length is 14 residues. V lost 4 bases and J lost 1, with 9 bases in between. The CDR3 DNA reads TGCGCCAGCAGCCCCCAGGACCGCACAGATACGCAGTATTTT. Protein: CASSPQDRTDTQYF.

This clonotype was counted many times. The J gene is TRBJ2-3, the V gene TRBV29-1; 10 bases map to TRBD1. CDR1 is SQVTM and CDR2 is ANQGSEA in the germline V gene. Germline trimming cut 6 bases from V and 5 bases from J; bases unmatched to any gene: 8. This CDR3 has 14 amino acids. In DNA form, the CDR3 reads TGCAGCGTGCCGACAGGGGGCGGGGAAGATACGCAGTATTTT. Residues: CSVPTGGGEDTQYF.

This clonotype has a handful of counts. This chain uses TRBV12-5 with TRBJ1-5; D remains ambiguous. The CDR3 is 11 amino acids. Trimming left V 6 bases short and J 8 bases short, with 8 bases between. Germline loops: CDR1 LGHNT, CDR2 FRNRAP. The CDR3 loop reads CASGEAEPQHF. The CDR3 nucleotides read TGTGCTAGTGGGGAGGCTGAGCCCCAGCATTTT.

This clonotype was seen many times. This rearrangement joins TRBV13 to TRBJ2-1; D gene ambiguous. V lost 2 bases and J lost 7, with 9 bases in between. The CDR3 is 13 residues long. CDR1 and CDR2 (germline): PRHDT, FYEKMQ (reference sequence). The CDR3 protein is CASSLQSLNEQFF. The CDR3 region has the DNA TGTGCCAGCAGCTTACAGAGTTTGAATGAGCAGTTCTTC.

The V call is TRBV6-5, the J call TRBJ1-6; D is perhaps TRBD1 (6 bases). This CDR3 is built from 15 residues. The germline V and J ends were trimmed by 7 bases and 3 bases, with 13 bases remaining between them. Germline V lookup: CDR1 MNHEY, CDR2 SVGAGI. The CDR3 region is CASKPGQHYNSPLHF. The CDR3 coding sequence is TGTGCCAGCAAACCTGGACAGCACTATAATTCACCCCTCCACTTT.

V usage is TRBV6-2 or TRBV6-3 and J usage is TRBJ2-3, with 9 bases matching TRBD2. V gave up 2 bases and J gave up 4 bases; unmatched junction bases: 7. The CDR3 spans 16 residues. Germline V CDR1 and CDR2: MNHEY, SVGEGT. CDR3 nucleotide sequence: TGTGCCAGCAGTTACAGCCTAGCGGGGCCTGCAGATACGCAGTATTTT. It yields the protein CASSYSLAGPADTQYF.

This clonotype was counted between two and nine times. The V call is TRBV7-9, the J call TRBJ1-6, with 9 bases aligning to TRBD1. The V gene's germline CDR1 is SEHNR and CDR2 FQNEAQ (reference sequence). The CDR3 has 16 residues. The V gene end was trimmed by 3 bases and the J gene end by 7 bases; junction bases not matched to a gene: 7. CDR3 residues: CASSFITGTGNSPLHF. The CDR3 DNA follows: TGTGCCAGCAGCTTTATTACCGGGACAGGGAATTCACCCCTCCACTTT.

This clonotype was found many times. V gene TRBV2 combines with J gene TRBJ2-3; TRBD2 agrees at 13 bases. J was trimmed by 6 bases and V by 5 bases; bases with no gene match: 8. This CDR3 region has 16 residues. Per the germline V gene, CDR1 is SNHLY and CDR2 is FYNNEI. CDR3 residues: CASSPQPGLAGDTQYF. CDR3 nucleotide sequence: TGTGCCAGCAGTCCACAACCGGGACTAGCGGGGGATACGCAGTATTTT.

The chain combines TRBV12-3 or TRBV12-4 with TRBJ2-1; 11 nucleotides align to TRBD2. CDR3 length: 13 amino acids. Trimming at V came to 6 bases and at J to 12 bases, leaving 7 bases not matched to a gene. The CDR3 sequence: CASRQTSGGWQFF. CDR3 DNA sequence: TGTGCCAGCAGGCAAACTAGCGGGGGTTGGCAGTTCTTC.

This sequence joins TRBV20-1 and TRBJ1-5; 7 positions match TRBD1. The CDR3 is made up of 14 amino acids. Trimming took 1 base from V and 3 from J; bases not matched to a gene: 3. The germline CDR1 and CDR2 sequences are DFQATT and SNEGSKA (reference sequence). CDR3 sequence reads: CSARVTGLNQPQHF. CDR3 bases: TGCAGTGCTAGAGTGACAGGGCTCAATCAGCCCCAGCATTTT.

The sample holds many counts of this clonotype. The genes are TRBV6-5 and TRBJ2-2; 8 bases are shared with TRBD1. CDR1 MNHEY and CDR2 SVGAGI come from the germline V gene. The CDR3 covers 18 residues. V lost 0 bases to trimming and J lost 2 bases; unmatched junction nucleotides: 8. The CDR3 DNA reads as TGTGCCAGCAGTTACTCGAAACCCACAGGGGGAAACACCGGGGAGCTGTTTTTT. Translation: CASSYSKPTGGNTGELFF.

The J gene is TRBJ1-1, the V gene TRBV15; D is unresolved. Germline loops: CDR1 LNHNV, CDR2 YYDKDF (reference sequence). The CDR3 is 13 residues long. V lost 2 bases and J lost 1, with 5 bases in between. CDR3 nucleotides: TGTGCCACCAGCAGACTTAAGAACACTGAAGCTTTCTTT. Its protein product is CATSRLKNTEAFF.

In this sample, this clonotype turned up a few times. The chain uses TRBV11-2 and TRBJ1-6; no firm D call. CDR3 length: 16 residues. The germline V and J ends were trimmed by 2 bases and 7 bases, with 15 bases remaining between them. Germline V lookup: CDR1 SGHAT, CDR2 FQNNGV. CDR3 residues: CASSLNGPVSNSPLHF. DNA for the CDR3: TGTGCCAGCAGCTTAAACGGTCCCGTTTCCAATTCACCCCTCCACTTT.

There are a few counts of this clonotype. The CDR3 nucleotides read TGCAGCGTTGACAGGGCAGAAGGCTACACCTTC. Its translation: CSVDRAEGYTF. The chain carries TRBV29-1 and TRBJ1-2; D perhaps matches TRBD1 (5 bases). The V gene's germline CDR1 is SQVTM and CDR2 ANQGSEA. V was pared by 3 bases and J by 8 bases, with 10 bases between. CDR3 length: 11 residues.

This clonotype has a handful of counts. This chain's CDR3 is CASSFGRGDNEQFF. The DNA for the CDR3 is TGTGCCAGCAGTTTTGGTCGGGGGGACAATGAGCAGTTCTTC. The chain recombines TRBV12-3 or TRBV12-4 with TRBJ2-1; 7 nucleotides agree with TRBD2. The CDR3 consists of 14 residues. V lost 3 bases, J lost 5 bases, and 4 bases stayed unmatched.

J is TRBJ2-7 and V is TRBV7-2; D remains ambiguous. The germline V gene encodes CDR1 SGHTA and CDR2 FQGNSA. CDR3 length equals 14 residues. V was cut by 1 base and J by 4 bases, with 11 bases left in between. DNA of the CDR3: TGTGCCAGCAGCTTAGATTTCTCTAGTTACGAGCAGTACTTC. This encodes CASSLDFSSYEQYF. Filled out from reference TRBV7-2 and TRBJ2-7, the complete variable domain reads GAGVSQSPSNKVTEKGKDVELRCDPISGHTALYWYRQSLGQGLEFLIYFQGNSAPDKSGLPSDRFSAERTGGSVSTLTIQRTQQEDSAVYLCASSLDFSSYEQYFGPGTRLTVT.

This clonotype has a count of ten or more. The V and J genes are TRBV2 and TRBJ1-3; no definite D call. Germline V gives CDR1 SNHLY, CDR2 FYNNEI. This CDR3 comprises 13 residues. Trimming took 9 bases from V and 1 from J, leaving 10 bases between them. DNA for the CDR3: TGTGCCAGACAGCACGTATCTGGAAACACCATATATTTT. Protein: CARQHVSGNTIYF.

This clonotype was seen a handful of times. The CDR3 DNA reads as TGTGCCACCCGGGGGGCGCGGGATTGGGTCTCTGGAAACACCATATATTTT. Protein product: CATRGARDWVSGNTIYF. This chain connects TRBV7-3 to TRBJ1-3, with D possibly TRBD1 on 6 matching bases. Between the trimmed V and J ends, which lost 10 bases and 0 bases, there was a span of 22 bases. The CDR3 sequence is 17 residues long. Germline CDR1 reads SGHTA; CDR2 reads FQGTGA.

This clonotype was observed at least ten times. This chain connects TRBV12-5 to TRBJ2-3, with 13 bases that match TRBD2. CDR1 LGHNT and CDR2 FRNRAP come from the germline V gene. The CDR3 is made up of 15 amino acids. Trimming at V came to 2 bases and at J to 4 bases, leaving 0 bases not matched to a gene. The CDR3 DNA reads as TGTGCTAGTGGTTTGACTAGCGGGGGGGCAGATACGCAGTATTTT. Its protein is CASGLTSGGADTQYF.

This clonotype was observed many times. The chain carries TRBV20-1 and TRBJ2-3; 8 bases align to TRBD2. J was trimmed by 1 base and V by 7 bases; bases with no gene match: 7. The CDR3 has 14 amino acids. The germline gives CDR1 DFQATT, CDR2 SNEGSKA (reference sequence). The CDR3 coding sequence is TGCAGTGTGGAGAGAGCGGGAGGCACAGATACGCAGTATTTT. Its protein product is CSVERAGGTDTQYF.

This clonotype has just a few counts. The chain recombines TRBV9 with TRBJ2-2; 7 nucleotides line up with TRBD1. This CDR3 is built from 15 residues. CDR1 is SGDLS, CDR2 YYNGEE, per germline. With 0 bases clipped from V and 6 bases from J, the junction kept 5 bases outside the gene matches. CDR3 sequence: CASSVDRDSPGELFF. The CDR3 nucleotides are TGTGCCAGCAGCGTAGACCGGGACAGTCCCGGGGAGCTGTTTTTT.

This CDR3 reads CATQTGRFRETQYF. CDR3 bases: TGTGCCACCCAAACAGGGAGGTTTAGAGAGACCCAGTACTTC. V gene TRBV28 combines with J gene TRBJ2-5, with D tentatively TRBD1 or TRBD2 (6 bases each). CDR1 and CDR2 (germline): MDHEN, SYDVKM. The CDR3 has 14 amino acids. The V and J ends lost 10 bases and 4 bases respectively, with 19 bases between them.

This clonotype was seen repeatedly, ten times or more. As DNA, the CDR3 is TGTGCCAGCAGCCAATACACCGGGGAGCTGTTTTTT. Its translation is CASSQYTGELFF. The chain recombines TRBV3-1 with TRBJ2-2; D is unclear. The CDR3 spans 12 residues. Looked up from germline, CDR1 is LGHDT and CDR2 is YNNKEL (reference sequence). V was clipped by 2 bases and J by 3 bases, with 1 base between them. Variable domain in full (rest from reference TRBV3-1 and TRBJ2-2): DTAVSQTPKYLVTQMGNDKSIKCEQNLGHDTMYWYKQDSKKFLKIMFSYNNKELIINETVPNRFSPKSPDKAHLNLHINSLELGDSAVYFCASSQYTGELFFGEGSRLTVL.

J is TRBJ2-6 and V is TRBV5-6; TRBD1 or TRBD2 may be the D gene (5 bases each). V lost 6 bases and J 1 base, leaving 20 bases between the germline ends. CDR3 length equals 18 residues. Germline V gives CDR1 SGHDT, CDR2 YYEEEE. Here the CDR3 reads CASTSEGRWESGANVLTF. For the CDR3, the DNA is TGTGCCAGCACCTCAGAGGGGCGATGGGAGTCTGGGGCCAACGTCCTGACTTTC.